Below, 18 T cell receptor beta chains from the same sample are listed, as sequenced in a study of cytomegalovirus exposure and HLA in healthy donors. Primers: 60 Vbeta forward and 13 Jbeta reverse. The table came from immunoSEQ multiplex PCR; TCRdb's copy has only in-frame clones and leaves some out. The table records some 120,000 clones, approximately 80% of them present only once. Sequenced sample: PBMCs. These receptors were taken from a human donor in good health.

The table lists this clone with a count of one. The chain couples TRBV2 to TRBJ2-2, with TRBD2 matching over 7 bases. Germline loops: CDR1 SNHLY, CDR2 FYNNEI. The CDR3 runs to 15 residues. V shed 2 bases, J shed 5 bases, and the junction held 5 bases outside the gene matches. In nucleotides, the CDR3 is TGTGCCAGCAGTGAATTCCAGGGAGGGACCGGGGAGCTGTTTTTT. Amino acids: CASSEFQGGTGELFF.

This clone has just one count. The chain carries TRBV28 and TRBJ2-7; the D gene is possibly TRBD2 (5 bases). CDR1 and CDR2 (germline): MDHEN, SYDVKM. The CDR3 has 13 residues. V was cut by 4 bases and J by 0 bases, with 7 bases left in between. CDR3 in amino acids: CASSSGDSYEQYF. CDR3 in DNA: TGTGCCAGCAGTTCCGGGGACTCCTACGAGCAGTACTTC.

The chain is built from TRBV5-4 and TRBJ2-5, with 8 bases identical to TRBD2. Looked up from germline, CDR1 is SGHNT and CDR2 is YYREEE (reference sequence). This CDR3 contains 16 residues. Germline trimming cut 4 bases from V and 5 bases from J; bases unmatched to any gene: 13. CDR3 nucleotides: TGTGCCAGCAGCGGGGCGAGTGTCGGGAGGGCCGAGACCCAGTACTTC. It translates to CASSGASVGRAETQYF.

The V call is TRBV23-1, the J call TRBJ2-7; TRBD1 might be the D (6 bases). TRBV23-1 is an ORF, with its function uncertain. This CDR3 has 19 residues. Between the trimmed V and J ends, which lost 6 bases and 0 bases, there was a span of 27 bases. The CDR3 nucleotides read TGCGCCAGCAGCCGCCAAGTGGCAGGGGAATCCCATTTCTCCTACGAGCAGTACTTC. This encodes CASSRQVAGESHFSYEQYF.

V is TRBV7-2 and J is TRBJ2-2; D possibly corresponds to TRBD2 (6 bases). Trimming took 4 bases from V and 0 from J, leaving 18 bases between them. The CDR3 is 18 amino acids. Germline V gene data show CDR1 as SGHTA and CDR2 as FQGNSA. CDR3 loop: CASSSPTRGGTNTGELFF. In DNA form, the CDR3 reads TGTGCCAGCAGCTCTCCTACTAGGGGCGGGACGAACACCGGGGAGCTGTTTTTT.

The rearrangement joins TRBV19 to TRBJ2-3, with TRBD2 matching over 9 bases. The V gene's germline CDR1 is LNHDA and CDR2 SQIVND (reference sequence). The V gene end was trimmed by 4 bases and the J gene end by 6 bases; junction bases not matched to a gene: 20. The CDR3 has 19 residues. The CDR3 DNA follows: TGTGCCAGTAGTACACATCACCTAGCGGGGTCCAATGTGGGTGATACGCAGTATTTT. Translated, it gives CASSTHHLAGSNVGDTQYF.

The genes are TRBV6-6 and TRBJ2-3; no firm D call. V shed 2 bases and J shed 5 bases, with 5 bases lying between them. Per germline, CDR1 MNHNY and CDR2 SVGAGI (reference sequence). This CDR3 contains 12 residues. This CDR3 reads CASSYVRDTQYF. CDR3 bases: TGTGCCAGCAGTTACGTCCGAGATACGCAGTATTTT.

The rearrangement links TRBV18 to TRBJ1-3; D is ambiguous. CDR1 is KGHSH, CDR2 LQKENI, per germline. Trimming removed 4 bases at V and 0 bases at J, with 13 bases between. The CDR3 runs 16 residues. The CDR3 sequence: CASSLEYLRSGNTIYF. CDR3 nucleotides: TGTGCCAGCTCACTCGAGTACCTCCGCTCTGGAAACACCATATATTTT. The whole variable domain, remainder taken from reference TRBV18 and TRBJ1-3, is NAGVMQNPRHLVRRRGQEARLRCSPMKGHSHVYWYRQLPEEGLKFMVYLQKENIIDESGMPKERFSAEFPKEGPSILRIQQVVRGDSAAYFCASSLEYLRSGNTIYFGEGSWLTVV.

This clone was seen just once. The chain has TRBV5-1 and TRBJ2-3; 8 nucleotides match TRBD2. Unmatched junction bases numbered 4, after V lost 4 bases and J lost 0 bases. Looked up from germline, CDR1 is SGHRS and CDR2 is YFSETQ. The CDR3 consists of 15 residues. The CDR3 DNA follows: TGCGCCAGCAGCATAGCGGGAACTAGCACAGATACGCAGTATTTT. Its protein product is CASSIAGTSTDTQYF.

The chain employs TRBV5-5 and TRBJ1-1, with D possibly TRBD1 on 6 matching bases. CDR1 and CDR2 from the germline V gene are SGHKS and YYEKEE (reference sequence). Deletions cut 5 bases from V and 0 bases from J, with 11 bases between. This CDR3 contains 14 residues. The CDR3 protein is CASRQGTLNTEAFF. The CDR3 bases are TGTGCCAGCAGACAGGGAACGTTGAACACTGAAGCTTTCTTT.

This clone was seen a handful of times. This chain connects TRBV2 to TRBJ2-6; D unresolved. The CDR3 is 17 amino acids. Germline lookup yields CDR1 SNHLY and CDR2 FYNNEI. V lost 7 bases, J lost 0 bases, and 16 bases lay in between. The CDR3 protein is CASTRRQAISGANVLTF. CDR3 bases: TGTGCCAGCACCCGACGGCAGGCGATCTCTGGGGCCAACGTCCTGACTTTC.

The CDR3 reads CASSPGGLASYEQYF. CDR3 nucleotide sequence: TGCGCCAGCAGCCCGGGCGGGCTAGCCTCCTACGAGCAGTACTTC. The chain recombines TRBV5-1 with TRBJ2-5; possibly TRBD2 for D (5 bases). The DNA end lines up better with TRBJ2-7; the J call may be wrong. Germline CDR1 reads SGHRS; CDR2 reads YFSETQ. There are 15 residues in the CDR3.

This clone was recorded only once. J is TRBJ2-7 and V is TRBV18; tentative D call: TRBD2 (6 bases). This CDR3 is built from 15 residues. Germline CDR1 is KGHSH and CDR2 is LQKENI. Trimming took 0 bases from V and 0 from J, leaving 9 bases between them. CDR3 in amino acids: CASSPPRGDSYEQYF. The CDR3 DNA follows: TGTGCCAGCTCACCACCACGCGGGGACTCCTACGAGCAGTACTTC.

The chain has TRBV5-1 and TRBJ1-2; 8 nucleotides line up with TRBD1. The trim removed 3 bases at V and 4 bases at J, leaving 5 bases unmatched. Germline V CDR1 and CDR2: SGHRS, YFSETQ. This CDR3 is 14 amino acids long. The CDR3 sequence is CASSSQGGIYGYTF. In DNA form, the CDR3 reads TGCGCCAGCAGCTCACAGGGGGGGATCTATGGCTACACCTTC. Looking up the rest from reference TRBV5-1 and TRBJ1-2 gives the full variable domain: KAGVTQTPRYLIKTRGQQVTLSCSPISGHRSVSWYQQTPGQGLQFLFEYFSETQRNKGNFPGRFSGRQFSNSRSEMNVSTLELGDSALYLCASSSQGGIYGYTFGSGTRLTVV.

The rearrangement links TRBV19 to TRBJ1-2; 11 bases map to TRBD1. Per the germline V gene, CDR1 is LNHDA and CDR2 is SQIVND (reference sequence). J gave up 8 bases and V 0 bases, and 2 bases lay outside the gene matches. This CDR3 has 14 residues. The chain's CDR3 is CASSIEGQGVGYTF. CDR3 sequence (DNA): TGTGCCAGTAGTATAGAGGGACAGGGGGTCGGCTACACCTTC.

The chain joins TRBV10-3 to TRBJ2-1, with TRBD2 matching 10 bases. With V trimmed by 10 bases and J by 5 bases, 8 bases remained unmatched. CDR3 size: 14 residues. The germline gives CDR1 ENHRY, CDR2 SYGVKD. The chain's CDR3 is CATSAGGPNNEQFF. The CDR3 region has the DNA TGTGCCACCTCAGCGGGAGGGCCCAACAATGAGCAGTTCTTC.

The J gene is TRBJ1-3, the V gene TRBV27, with D possibly TRBD1 on 5 matching bases. V lost 5 bases, J lost 3 bases, and 8 bases lay in between. Germline assignment: CDR1 MNHEY and CDR2 SMNVEV (reference sequence). The CDR3 sequence is 13 residues long. The CDR3 DNA follows: TGTGCCAGCAGTAGGGGTATTGGAAACACCATATATTTT. This codes for CASSRGIGNTIYF.

The gene calls are TRBV19 and TRBJ2-1; the match to TRBD2 covers 10 bases. Unmatched junction bases numbered 4, after V lost 4 bases and J lost 4 bases. Germline-derived CDR1 and CDR2 are LNHDA and SQIVND (reference sequence). This CDR3 is 15 amino acids long. CDR3 nucleotides: TGTGCCAGTAGTACGACTAGCGGGCAGTACAATGAGCAGTTCTTC. This sequence encodes CASSTTSGQYNEQFF.